This T cell receptor beta chain was sequenced during a study of blood T cell repertoires in COVID-19. Profiled with immunoSEQ multiplex PCR; TCRdb holds only in-frame clones, not every one. Of approximately 150,000 clones listed, around 78% are singletons. Sequencing was performed on peripheral blood. The sequence was obtained from a woman aged 55 to 70 with acute or convalescent COVID-19.

The CDR3 bases are TGTGCCACCAGTGGATATAGCGGGACGGGAAATGAGCAGTTCTTC. Protein product: CATSGYSGTGNEQFF. The V call is TRBV24-1, the J call TRBJ2-1; 8 nucleotides line up with TRBD2. CDR1 KGHDR and CDR2 SFDVKD come from the germline V gene. The CDR3 consists of 15 residues. V shed 5 bases, J shed 7 bases, and the junction held 9 bases outside the gene matches.